Reported below is one T cell receptor beta chain. Looked up from germline, CDR1 is GTSNPN and CDR2 is SVGIG (reference sequence). The CDR3 is 11 amino acids. V was shortened by 2 bases and J by 12 bases, with 11 bases between the two germline ends. This entry comes from a study of blood T cell repertoires in COVID-19. Study in general: Material from acute and convalescent COVID-19 was sourced from the United States, Italy and Spain. PBMCs, B-cell-depleted T cells, or T cells provided the cDNA or gDNA that made up the material.

In the study's own analysis: The authors estimated nucleated cell counts from reference gene primer amplification. Libraries were prepared by immunoSEQ multiplex PCR; TCRdb keeps only in-frame clonotypes and omits some of them. That table supplies the V and J calls and clone size; D and trimming were determined from the DNA. Of 150,000 to 180,000 clones in the sample, around 85% are singletons; the top ten hold approximately 2.3%. The rearrangement uses TRBV30 and TRBJ2-1; D call uncertain. Sequencing was done on a sample of peripheral blood. The TCR was taken from a woman in her 70s with acute or convalescent COVID-19. CDR3 sequence reads: CAWSPRLRQFF. Written as DNA, the CDR3 is TGTGCCTGGAGTCCCCGTCTAAGGCAGTTCTTC.